This T cell receptor (beta chain) appears in the sequencing data of a study of tumor-infiltrating lymphocytes in primary liver carcinoma. Study findings and constraints: Blood's top-250-clone fraction was significantly lower than that of tumors (p = 0.039).

The template, approximately 500 ng total RNA, yielded TCR beta cDNA made with a constant-region primer. Sequencing libraries for TCR beta derived from three nested multiplex PCR rounds that used slightly modified ARM-PCR. MiXCR was run by TCRdb on the multiplex PCR reads, yielding one entry per CDR3 protein. Of approximately 330,000 distinct CDR3 sequences listed, less than 75% are singletons. Germline DNA was extracted alongside blood RNA, which was obtained from unsorted whole blood. Patients carried chronic HBV infection without prior treatment. As to this clonotype: Antigen unknown.

The TCR originated in a man aged 35 to 55 with primary liver carcinoma and hepatitis B virus infection. The sequenced material came from peripheral blood.

CDR3 sequence reads: CASTLGTGSYNEQFF. The CDR3 nucleotides are TGCGCCAGCACCCTCGGGACAGGGAGCTACAATGAGCAGTTCTTC. The rearrangement joins TRBV10-2 to TRBJ2-1, with 9 bases fitting TRBD1. The CDR3 covers 15 residues. J lost 3 bases, V lost 7 bases, and 7 bases had no gene match. Germline V gives CDR1 WSHSY, CDR2 SAAADI.